This T cell receptor (beta chain) is drawn from a study of regulatory T cells in long-lasting Graves disease. Germline V CDR1 and CDR2: MNHEY, SMNVEV (reference sequence). This CDR3 has 14 amino acids. The V gene end was trimmed by 5 bases and the J gene end by 7 bases; junction bases not matched to a gene: 8. Investigators prepared the TCR beta libraries by applying iRepertoire HTBI primers and Arm-PCR of CDR3 regions. Each CDR3 protein is one row after TCRdb ran MiXCR on the multiplex PCR reads. The profile shows approximately 400,000 distinct CDR3 sequences, more than 12% of them singletons. This clonotype was picked up many times. As for time point: newly diagnosed GD, antithyroid drugs for less than 3 months. Extracted PBMC RNA gave rise to the TCR library. Another study also made use of these data, one on T cells in Graves' hyperthyroidism and ophthalmopathy. That study adds: HTBI primers were employed in a first-round RT-PCR of the TCR CDR3.

The material was peripheral blood mononuclear cells (PBMCs), obtained at new diagnosis, from a patient treated with antithyroid drugs. The TCR was taken from a woman under 40 with Graves disease. The V and J genes are TRBV27 and TRBJ2-1, with 7 nucleotides matching TRBD1. The CDR3 spells CASSPRRTGNEQFF. In DNA, the CDR3 is TGTGCCAGCAGTCCCCGCCGGACAGGTAATGAGCAGTTCTTC.